One sample yielded the 19 T cell receptor beta chains listed below, sequenced in a study of OX40 agonist ivuxolimab in advanced cancers. Sequencing used immunoSEQ multiplex PCR; TCRdb keeps in-frame clones, though not all of them. The sample has over 60,000 clones, 85% to 90% seen once. The material was CD4+ or CD8+ T cells sorted from blood, obtained in a trial of the OX40 agonist ivuxolimab. Receptors originate from an adult with an advanced solid tumor such as melanoma, head and neck, liver or kidney cancer.

This chain links TRBV5-1 with TRBJ1-2, with unresolved D. The ends were cut back, 4 bases at V and 0 bases at J, with 16 bases in the middle. The germline V gene encodes CDR1 SGHRS and CDR2 YFSETQ. The CDR3 totals 16 residues. The CDR3 nucleotides are TGCGCCAGCAGCCTGGATCCGACGTCCCCTAACTATGGCTACACCTTC. Amino acids: CASSLDPTSPNYGYTF.

This chain joins TRBV4-1 and TRBJ1-3; D is unclear. The germline V gene has CDR1 MGHRA and CDR2 YSYEKL. V was shortened by 1 base and J by 4 bases, with 11 bases between the two germline ends. The CDR3 runs 15 residues. The CDR3 region is CASSQGTARGNTIYF. CDR3 bases: TGCGCCAGCAGCCAAGGGACCGCCAGGGGAAACACCATATATTTT.

The rearrangement links TRBV11-3 to TRBJ1-2; D is possibly TRBD1 (5 bases). Germline CDR1 and CDR2: SGHNT and YENEEA. The ends were cut back, 5 bases at V and 6 bases at J, with 13 bases in the middle. The CDR3 is 13 amino acids. DNA for the CDR3: TGTGCCAGCAGCCCCCGTTTAGGGGATGGCTACACCTTC. This sequence encodes CASSPRLGDGYTF.

The V and J genes are TRBV11-3 and TRBJ2-3; 12 bases match TRBD2. V trimming: 5 bases; J trimming: 0 bases; junction bases outside the gene matches: 3. There are 16 residues in the CDR3. Germline-derived CDR1 and CDR2 are SGHNT and YENEEA. The CDR3 nucleotides read TGTGCCAGCAGCACCGGGACTAGCGGGAGCACAGATACGCAGTATTTT. Encoded protein: CASSTGTSGSTDTQYF.

The sample holds a few counts of this clone. This rearrangement joins TRBV5-1 to TRBJ1-6, with 10 positions matching TRBD1. The V and J ends lost 5 bases and 11 bases, in that order; junction bases with no gene match: 10. CDR1 SGHRS and CDR2 YFSETQ come from the germline V gene. This CDR3 spans 15 amino acids. Written as DNA, the CDR3 is TGCGCCAGCAGAAAAGGACAGGGGGACAGTCCACCCCTCCACTTT. The encoded protein is CASRKGQGDSPPLHF. Complete variable domain (other parts from reference TRBV5-1 and TRBJ1-6): KAGVTQTPRYLIKTRGQQVTLSCSPISGHRSVSWYQQTPGQGLQFLFEYFSETQRNKGNFPGRFSGRQFSNSRSEMNVSTLELGDSALYLCASRKGQGDSPPLHFGNGTRLTVT.

The CDR3 loop reads CASSLMWVQGNYNSPLHF. CDR3 coding DNA: TGTGCCAGCAGCTTGATGTGGGTACAGGGTAACTATAATTCACCCCTCCACTTT. This chain links TRBV5-6 with TRBJ1-6, with D maybe TRBD1 (6 bases). CDR1 is SGHDT, CDR2 YYEEEE, per germline. This CDR3 comprises 18 residues. Deletions cut 1 base from V and 3 bases from J, with 17 bases between.

The chain combines TRBV15 with TRBJ2-7; D is ambiguous. With 0 bases removed from V and 7 bases from J, the gap between germline ends came to 13 bases. The CDR3 extends over 14 amino acids. Germline V gene data show CDR1 as LNHNV and CDR2 as YYDKDF (reference sequence). CDR3 residues: CATSRDRATREQYF. In nucleotides, the CDR3 is TGTGCCACCAGCAGAGACCGCGCGACGAGGGAGCAGTACTTC.

The J gene is TRBJ2-3, the V gene TRBV11-2; D might be TRBD2 (5 bases). The CDR3 is made up of 18 amino acids. Per germline, CDR1 SGHAT and CDR2 FQNNGV. Trimming removed 4 bases from V and 0 bases from J, with 20 bases in between. Here the CDR3 reads CASSSPYLGEKSTDTQYF. CDR3 in DNA: TGTGCCAGCAGCTCGCCTTACCTTGGGGAGAAGAGCACAGATACGCAGTATTTT.

The chain uses TRBV11-3 and TRBJ1-2; the match to TRBD1 covers 7 bases. This CDR3 is built from 14 residues. The junction had 6 bases not matched to a gene; V was cut back by 4 bases and J by 4 bases. Germline CDR1 reads SGHNT; CDR2 reads YENEEA. This CDR3 reads CASSSRDRGYGYTF. The CDR3, as DNA: TGTGCCAGCAGCTCCCGGGACAGAGGCTATGGCTACACCTTC.

V usage is TRBV27 and J usage is TRBJ2-7, with 12 bases that match TRBD2. The germline V gene encodes CDR1 MNHEY and CDR2 SMNVEV (reference sequence). The CDR3 extends over 14 amino acids. Germline trimming cut 5 bases from V and 7 bases from J; bases unmatched to any gene: 6. The CDR3 loop reads CASSTGTSGWEQYF. In nucleotides, the CDR3 is TGTGCCAGCAGTACCGGGACTAGCGGGTGGGAGCAGTACTTC.

The chain carries TRBV19 and TRBJ2-3; 7 nucleotides align to TRBD1. V trimming: 0 bases; J trimming: 3 bases; junction bases outside the gene matches: 3. CDR1 and CDR2 from the germline V gene are LNHDA and SQIVND (reference sequence). The CDR3 consists of 15 residues. CDR3 DNA sequence: TGTGCCAGTAGTATAGAGGACAGGCGGACAGATACGCAGTATTTT. It is translated as CASSIEDRRTDTQYF.

The V and J genes are TRBV11-3 and TRBJ2-7, with TRBD1 identical over 9 bases. The germline V gene has CDR1 SGHNT and CDR2 YENEEA. J was trimmed by 6 bases and V by 1 base; bases with no gene match: 4. The CDR3 extends over 14 amino acids. The CDR3: CASSLGGQGREQYF. In DNA form, the CDR3 reads TGTGCCAGCAGCTTAGGCGGACAGGGGCGCGAGCAGTACTTC.

This chain links TRBV2 with TRBJ2-1, with 9 bases lining up with TRBD1. The CDR3 runs 13 residues. Trimming took 8 bases from V and 10 from J; bases not matched to a gene: 9. Germline-derived CDR1 and CDR2 are SNHLY and FYNNEI. The CDR3 region is CASGQGLRGEQFF. The CDR3 bases are TGTGCCAGCGGACAGGGGCTGAGGGGGGAGCAGTTCTTC. The variable domain in full, with the rest retrieved from reference TRBV2 and TRBJ2-1, is EPEVTQTPSHQVTQMGQEVILRCVPISNHLYFYWYRQILGQKVEFLVSFYNNEISEKSEIFDDQFSVERPDGSNFTLKIRSTKLEDSAMYFCASGQGLRGEQFFGPGTRLTVL.

The chain is built from TRBV6-6 and TRBJ1-5; D possibly corresponds to TRBD1 (5 bases). Germline CDR1 MNHNY, CDR2 SVGAGI (reference sequence). Between the trimmed V and J ends, which lost 0 bases and 3 bases, there was a span of 12 bases. The CDR3 length is 16 residues. CDR3 loop: CASSYSIKGTNQPQHF. The DNA for the CDR3 is TGTGCCAGCAGTTACTCGATCAAGGGGACCAATCAGCCCCAGCATTTT.

The chain has TRBV10-3 and TRBJ2-1; 9 bases line up with TRBD2. Trimming cost V 10 bases and J 2 bases; bases outside gene matches: 6. The germline V gene encodes CDR1 ENHRY and CDR2 SYGVKD. The CDR3 covers 14 residues. CDR3 amino acids: CATGASGTYNEQFF. CDR3 in DNA: TGTGCCACAGGGGCTAGCGGGACCTACAATGAGCAGTTCTTC.

This chain uses TRBV7-8 with TRBJ2-7; tentative D call: TRBD1 (6 bases). Germline V gene sequence: CDR1 SGHVS, CDR2 FQNEAQ. The CDR3 consists of 15 residues. Trimming took 4 bases from V and 2 from J, leaving 15 bases between them. CDR3: CASSSGHNPPYEQYF. The DNA of the CDR3 is TGTGCCAGCAGCTCGGGACACAACCCACCCTACGAGCAGTACTTC.

The chain links TRBV2 to TRBJ2-7; a weak D match, TRBD2 (6 bases). Germline values: CDR1 SNHLY, CDR2 FYNNEI. With 1 base removed from V and 6 bases from J, the gap between germline ends came to 10 bases. The CDR3 has 13 residues. This CDR3 reads CASSEEMGGEQYF. DNA for the CDR3: TGTGCCAGCAGTGAAGAAATGGGGGGCGAGCAGTACTTC.

J is TRBJ2-7 and V is TRBV2, with no clear D. The V end lost 3 bases, the J end lost 0 bases, and 15 bases lay between the germline ends. CDR1 is SNHLY and CDR2 is FYNNEI in the germline V gene. The CDR3 runs 16 residues. The CDR3 DNA follows: TGTGCCAGCAGTGAGTTCCGGGTGGGCAGCTCCTACGAGCAGTACTTC. Protein sequence: CASSEFRVGSSYEQYF.

The V call is TRBV27, the J call TRBJ1-3; D is ambiguous. Trimming cost V 0 bases and J 2 bases, with 5 bases left between them. The CDR3 contains 14 residues. Germline-derived CDR1 and CDR2 are MNHEY and SMNVEV (reference sequence). CDR3 DNA sequence: TGTGCCAGCAGTTTATCGGGGACTGGAAACACCATATATTTT. It encodes CASSLSGTGNTIYF.